These 19 T cell receptor beta chains originate from one sample sequenced in a study of regulatory T cells in long-lasting Graves disease. Building of the TCR beta libraries involved iRepertoire HTBI primers and Arm-PCR of CDR3 regions. MiXCR, applied by TCRdb to the multiplex PCR reads, yields one record per CDR3 protein. The table shows 350,000 to 500,000 distinct CDR3 sequences, with around 15% occurring only once. The time point was: newly diagnosed GD, antithyroid drugs for less than 3 months. The authors made the TCR library using RNA they extracted from PBMCs. These same data were also listed under a study on T cells in Graves' hyperthyroidism and ophthalmopathy.

Material: peripheral blood mononuclear cells (PBMCs), obtained at new diagnosis, from a patient treated with antithyroid drugs. The receptors come from a woman in her 30s with Graves disease.

This rearrangement joins TRBV2 to TRBJ1-2, with D perhaps TRBD1 (5 bases). In germline, CDR1 is SNHLY, CDR2 FYNNEI. Between the trimmed V and J ends, which lost 2 bases and 8 bases, there was a span of 12 bases. This CDR3 has 13 amino acids. The CDR3 here is CASSEMGVSGYTF. The CDR3 region has the DNA TGTGCCAGCAGTGAAATGGGGGTATCCGGCTACACCTTC.

CDR3 in DNA: TGTGCCGTCCGAGGCCTAATAGGCCACGAGCAGTACTTC. Translated: CAVRGLIGHEQYF. The chain is built from TRBV10-3 and TRBJ2-7; D unclear. There are 13 residues in the CDR3. Trimming stripped 11 bases from V and 5 bases from J, with 19 bases between. Per germline, CDR1 ENHRY and CDR2 SYGVKD.

There are many counts of this clonotype. The chain uses TRBV11-3 and TRBJ2-2; D perhaps matches TRBD2 (6 bases). Trimming removed 5 bases at V and 4 bases at J, with 17 bases between. This CDR3 has 16 residues. Germline lookup yields CDR1 SGHNT and CDR2 YENEEA. CDR3 nucleotides: TGTGCCAGCAGCCCCCGGGTAGCGGTGGGCACCGGGGAGCTGTTTTTT. Amino acids: CASSPRVAVGTGELFF.

This clonotype was seen repeatedly, ten times or more. The chain recombines TRBV13 with TRBJ1-1, with D hard to call. Germline V gene sequence: CDR1 PRHDT, CDR2 FYEKMQ (reference sequence). V lost 5 bases and J 8 bases, leaving 12 bases between the germline ends. CDR3 length: 12 residues. CDR3: CASSPLQLEAFF. The CDR3 coding sequence is TGTGCCAGCAGCCCCCTCCAATTGGAAGCTTTCTTT. Complete variable domain (other parts from reference TRBV13 and TRBJ1-1): AAGVIQSPRHLIKEKRETATLKCYPIPRHDTVYWYQQGPGQDPQFLISFYEKMQSDKGSIPDRFSAQQFSDYHSELNMSSLELGDSALYFCASSPLQLEAFFGQGTRLTVV.

This clonotype was recorded at least ten times. The chain links TRBV28 to TRBJ2-1, with no clear D. Trimming pared 6 bases from V and 5 bases from J, leaving 5 bases between. Germline V gene lookup returns CDR1 MDHEN and CDR2 SYDVKM. The CDR3 runs to 11 residues. CDR3: CASRQDNEQFF. CDR3 nucleotide sequence: TGTGCCAGCAGGCAGGACAATGAGCAGTTCTTC.

The rearrangement uses TRBV7-2 and TRBJ2-7; 7 nucleotides match TRBD1. Germline loops: CDR1 SGHTA, CDR2 FQGNSA. Trimming cost V 2 bases and J 5 bases; bases outside gene matches: 12. The CDR3 runs to 16 residues. CDR3 in DNA: TGTGCCAGCAGCTTATGGGCAGGGGGACGGGGCCACGAGCAGTACTTC. It is translated as CASSLWAGGRGHEQYF.

This clonotype turned up a few times. This rearrangement joins TRBV4-1 to TRBJ1-1; D unresolved. Germline assignment: CDR1 MGHRA and CDR2 YSYEKL. This CDR3 is built from 13 residues. The germline V and J ends were trimmed by 4 bases and 8 bases, with 14 bases remaining between them. The CDR3 coding sequence is TGCGCCAGCAGCCCCGGAGCCGTGCCCGAAGCTTTCTTT. It yields the protein CASSPGAVPEAFF.

At least ten counts were recorded for this clonotype. The chain is built from TRBV4-1 and TRBJ2-1; D may match TRBD1 or TRBD2 (6 bases each). The CDR3 totals 18 residues. V was cut by 0 bases and J by 7 bases, with 22 bases left in between. Germline CDR1 reads MGHRA; CDR2 reads YSYEKL. The DNA for the CDR3 is TGCGCCAGCAGCCAAGACAAAGGGGGGCTTCTAGCCACGAATGAGCAGTTCTTC. Its translation: CASSQDKGGLLATNEQFF.

In the case of this clonotype: A much larger clone sits a single nucleotide away, making a read error possible. The rearrangement links TRBV20-1 to TRBJ2-7; 8 bases are shared with TRBD2. After removal of 6 bases from V and 6 bases from J, the junction contained 19 bases not matched to a gene. The length of the CDR3 is 16 residues. Germline CDR1 is DFQATT and CDR2 is SNEGSKA (reference sequence). CDR3 nucleotide sequence: TGCAGTGCGTACGGACTAGCCGATACTAGCGACTGCGAGCAGTACTTC. Protein sequence: CSAYGLADTSDCEQYF.

In this sample, this clonotype turned up many times. DNA of the CDR3: TGTGCCAGCAGCTTAACTAGGGGGCGGTACGAGCAGTACTTC. It translates to CASSLTRGRYEQYF. The chain couples TRBV11-2 to TRBJ2-7; TRBD1 aligns across 7 bases. The CDR3 runs 14 residues. J lost 4 bases, V lost 2 bases, and 5 bases had no gene match. Per the germline V gene, CDR1 is SGHAT and CDR2 is FQNNGV.

This clonotype was recorded many times. The chain has TRBV28 and TRBJ2-3; 10 bases match TRBD2. The length of the CDR3 is 15 residues. V lost 4 bases, J lost 2 bases, and 3 bases stayed unmatched. Germline-derived CDR1 and CDR2 are MDHEN and SYDVKM. The CDR3 sequence: CASSWTSGTTDTQYF. CDR3 DNA: TGTGCCAGCAGTTGGACTAGCGGAACCACAGATACGCAGTATTTT.

The V call is TRBV4-3, the J call TRBJ2-7; D is uncertain. The CDR3 is 15 amino acids. Deletions cut 1 base from V and 0 bases from J, with 10 bases between. Germline V CDR1 and CDR2: LGHNA, YSLEER. CDR3 protein: CASSQGAHSSYEQYF. The CDR3 coding sequence is TGCGCCAGCAGCCAAGGGGCCCATAGCTCCTACGAGCAGTACTTC.

This clonotype was observed many times. The chain recombines TRBV11-3 with TRBJ2-7; D unresolved. Trimming took 3 bases from V and 6 from J, leaving 9 bases between them. The CDR3 is 12 residues long. Per the germline V gene, CDR1 is SGHNT and CDR2 is YENEEA. CDR3 region: CASSFPTGEQYF. The CDR3 DNA sequence: TGTGCCAGCAGCTTCCCAACGGGCGAGCAGTACTTC.

For this clonotype: A much larger clone sits a single nucleotide away, making a read error possible. The J gene is TRBJ2-4, the V gene TRBV3-1; D unresolved. The germline CDR1 and CDR2 sequences are LGHDT and YNNKEL (reference sequence). V was cut by 7 bases and J by 0 bases, with 10 bases left in between. This CDR3 spans 14 amino acids. The CDR3 DNA reads TGTGCCAGCACCCGCGCACTAGCCAAAAACATTCAGTACTTC. This translates into CASTRALAKNIQYF.

On this clonotype itself: A much larger clone lies one base from this, so it may be a read error. The chain is built from TRBV28 and TRBJ1-2, with D uncertain. V lost 4 bases and J lost 6, with 9 bases in between. The CDR3 length is 12 residues. The germline V gene has CDR1 MDHEN and CDR2 SYDVKM. CDR3 sequence: CASSSRRDGYTF. The CDR3 nucleotides are TGTGCCAGCAGTTCCCGGAGAGATGGCTACACCTTC.

The chain carries TRBV6-9 and TRBJ2-7, with D perhaps TRBD2 (6 bases). Trimming shortened V by 3 bases and J by 5 bases, and 14 bases separated the two germline ends. The CDR3 has 14 residues. CDR1 and CDR2 from the germline V gene are MNHGY and SVAAGI. The CDR3 here is CASSYWSGEDEQYF. The CDR3 DNA follows: TGTGCCAGCAGTTACTGGTCGGGGGAAGACGAGCAGTACTTC.

There are many counts of this clonotype. The CDR3 DNA reads as TGTGCCACCAGCAGAGACCTCGGACTAGCCAACGAGCAGTACTTC. Translated, it gives CATSRDLGLANEQYF. This sequence joins TRBV15 and TRBJ2-7, with TRBD2 identical over 8 bases. CDR1 and CDR2 from the germline V gene are LNHNV and YYDKDF (reference sequence). J lost 5 bases, V lost 0 bases, and 6 bases had no gene match. This CDR3 has 15 amino acids.

The V call is TRBV14, the J call TRBJ2-7; 10 bases agree with TRBD2. V trimming: 3 bases; J trimming: 9 bases; junction bases outside the gene matches: 5. This CDR3 is built from 13 residues. Germline V gives CDR1 SGHDN, CDR2 FVKESK. The DNA of the CDR3 is TGTGCCAGCAGCCATCGACTAGCGGGCGGGCAGTACTTC. Translation gives CASSHRLAGGQYF.

The J gene is TRBJ2-1, the V gene TRBV6-1, with TRBD1 matching over 9 bases. CDR1 and CDR2 (germline): MNHNS, SASEGT. The CDR3 loop spans 16 amino acids. V gave up 7 bases and J gave up 4 bases; unmatched junction bases: 11. CDR3 sequence: CASKGGGTGHYNEQFF. CDR3 nucleotides: TGTGCCAGCAAAGGGGGAGGGACAGGGCATTACAATGAGCAGTTCTTC.